Listed below are T cell receptor beta chains from one sample, sequenced in a study of cytomegalovirus exposure and HLA in healthy donors. Using immunoSEQ multiplex PCR, the repertoire was profiled, and TCRdb retains in-frame clones only, with some absent. The sample has fewer than 300,000 clones; roughly 80% are singletons. Sequences were obtained from PBMCs. The source is a girl aged 2-10 years in good health and CMV-seronegative. Each CDR3 is given without its conserved first and last residue. A D gene is named only where the DNA matches it firmly.

D gene	J gene	V gene	CDR3 protein
NA	TRBJ2-7	TRBV28	ASSIKTVLLSGQY
TRBD2	TRBJ2-1	TRBV7-9	SSSRRTRSYNEQF
TRBD1	TRBJ1-4	TRBV5-6	ASSSRTGANEKLF
TRBD2	TRBJ2-3	TRBV9	ASSVASGGVADTQY
NA	TRBJ2-1	TRBV7-9	ASSPPGAYGHNEQF
NA	TRBJ1-4	TRBV27	ASGGLDGGNEKLF
NA	TRBJ1-1	TRBV11-3	ASSNGRAEAF
NA	TRBJ2-1	TRBV2	ASATQGRRNEQF
NA	TRBJ1-5	TRBV7-8	ASSPRAGSDYSNQPQH
NA	TRBJ1-4	TRBV27	ASRPQDRYEKLF
NA	TRBJ2-7	TRBV21-1	ASSISDRGTPYEQY
NA	TRBJ2-2	TRBV7-3	ASSPWQNTGELF
NA	TRBJ2-1	TRBV11-2	ASSFGQRAYNEQF
NA	TRBJ1-2	TRBV7-9	ASSLREMNGYT
TRBD1	TRBJ1-1	TRBV6-1	ASSVGTDPEAF
TRBD1	TRBJ1-1	TRBV27	ASSSPRGPNTEAF
TRBD1	TRBJ1-2	TRBV13	ASSPGQGSVDGYT
NA	TRBJ1-1	TRBV4-2	ASSQGSSGFNTEAF
NA	TRBJ2-3	TRBV5-1	ASSYSSTDTQY
TRBD2	TRBJ2-3	TRBV7-3	ASTRSGGALDTQY
TRBD2	TRBJ2-1	TRBV27	ASSTLGLAGGNYNEQF
TRBD1	TRBJ1-6	TRBV13	ASSLDRVASPLH
TRBD1	TRBJ2-1	TRBV2	ASSEGTGLYNEQF
NA	TRBJ2-1	TRBV11-2	ASSSGTGVNNEQF
NA	TRBJ2-7	TRBV5-1	ASSLAEARGTASYEQY
NA	TRBJ2-5	TRBV29-1	SVAVGETQY
NA	TRBJ2-2	TRBV5-6	ASTGPRITSRTSTGELF
TRBD1	TRBJ1-6	TRBV2	ASSEPWTGGNSPLH
TRBD2	TRBJ2-4	TRBV5-5	ASSSSSGGATKNIQY
TRBD2	NA	TRBV6-5	ASSKYGRGAYEQY
NA	TRBJ1-2	TRBV30	AWSVGEVWYGYT
NA	TRBJ1-6	TRBV19	ASSIWSYHNSPLH
NA	TRBJ1-2	TRBV5-1	ASSFYRDGYT
NA	TRBJ2-7	TRBV12-5	ASGLVPSGGLSEQY
NA	TRBJ1-6	TRBV29-1	SAALTENSPLH
NA	TRBJ2-1	TRBV12-5	ASGPDGRGRF
TRBD1	TRBJ1-4	TRBV6-5	ASSYSSGTGNEKLF
NA	TRBJ2-5	TRBV9	ASSVGGLAETQY
NA	TRBJ2-7	TRBV7-9	ASQGSINEQY
NA	TRBJ2-7	TRBV18	ASSPGGRKSYEQY
NA	TRBJ1-1	TRBV29-1	SAGGANTEAF